This TCR beta chain was identified in a study of cytomegalovirus exposure and HLA in healthy donors (dated by TCRdb to 2016 to 2017). With regard to the full study: An earlier analysis of several hundred of the donors reported 250 to 300 Gb of sequence data and 117 million unique TCR beta sequences obtained from 180 million or so T cells. Because of strong linkage in the cohort, four to six DR-DQ haplotypes were treated as single units for association and clustering. Among 300 to 450 genotyped donors of the cohort, an average of roughly 240,000 unique TCR beta nucleotide sequences were sequenced per donor, roughly a sixth of them non-productive. Rather than drawing on any new phenotypic data, the later analysis identified candidate immune exposures from TCR beta sequences and the way those sequences occurred across donors. To decide whether each TCR beta V gene segment behaved as functional or pseudogenic, an earlier analysis of approximately 620 of the donors relied on high-throughput TCR beta sequencing. High-throughput TCR immunosequencing, statistical association of individual TCRs with disease status, and machine learning were combined to predict cytomegalovirus infection status. Alongside the repertoire data, information on donor age, sex, ethnicity and CMV serostatus was compiled. Class I and class II HLA loci were covered by the typing at four-digit resolution. The aim of the study was to test whether cataloging public T cell receptors could identify signatures of past pathogen exposure. A later genetic analysis used genome-wide SNP genotypes for about 65% of the 666 donors, treating that subset as a discovery cohort. All discovery cohort repertoires had been generated using a single sequencing platform. A later analysis re-examined previously published TCR beta repertoires from around 670 donors and added high-resolution HLA genotyping to investigate patterns of TCR occurrence. An early release covering 500 to 750 HLA-typed donors comprised 250 to 350 gigabases of sequencing data and 65 million to 100 million unique TCR sequences. Along with the 666-subject first cohort, a separate validation cohort of over a hundred different subjects was used. The study used immunosequencing to profile the T cell repertoires of 670 or so subjects and linked those repertoires to cytomegalovirus serostatus. The number of donors typed differed by locus, with roughly 620-640 for A, B, C, DRB1 and DQB1, about 500 for DQA1, about 610 for DPA1, and some 440 for DPB1. Of the roughly 400 genotyped donors, 80% to 90% were placed in the genetic ancestry cluster associated with self-reported Caucasian donors.

As concerns this clone: Its antigen has not been determined. The sample holds no much larger clone one base away, and base qualities are not on file.

The library was made by the immunoSEQ multiplex PCR assay. For the multiplex PCR, a mixture combining 60 forward primers for TCR Vbeta segments and 13 reverse primers for TCR Jbeta segments was used. Amplification of the CDR3 region of rearranged TCR beta genes was performed with a multiplex PCR assay on genomic DNA. On the Illumina HiSeq System, the amplified TCR beta libraries were sequenced as 87-base-pair reads. Turning to the authors' computational methods: A later analysis counted approximately 74 million unique TCR beta chains across the 670 or so repertoires, and 10 million to 12 million of these chains were shared by at least two donors. A nearest-neighbor algorithm error-corrected the raw reads and collapsed the reads into unique sequences, merging closely related sequences to remove PCR and sequencing errors. To assign V, D and J gene segments, CDR3 sequences were aligned to IMGT reference sequences. For a sequence to be retained, a match of at least six nucleotides to both a V gene segment and a J gene segment was required. A rearrangement counted as productive if the CDR3 had no stop codons and remained in frame with V and J, and every other rearrangement counted as non-productive. Following IMGT convention, CDR3 was defined as the stretch from the second conserved V-encoded cysteine up to the conserved J-encoded phenylalanine. In an earlier analysis of approximately 500 of the donors, sequences lacking an unambiguous match to a single V gene segment were excluded. An earlier analysis of roughly 590 of the donors called V segments functional above 56.7% productive rearrangements and segregating when the between-donor standard deviation exceeded 5%. A statistical classification framework was developed to diagnose cytomegalovirus status using the catalog of TCR beta chain sequences. In a later analysis, V and J genes were assigned by comparing TCR nucleotide sequences against IMGT/GENE-DB human TR gene sequences. In a later analysis, CDR3 sequences and most-parsimonious VDJ recombination scenarios were assigned using the TCRdist pipeline. In a later analysis, every TCR beta chain was defined by the combination of its CDR3 amino acid sequence and its V-gene family, and reads without a unique V-gene family were dropped. To address suspected cross-contamination and a sequencing artifact, a later analysis removed approximately 600 highly shared, low-generation-probability nucleotide sequences. In a later analysis, a clonal expansion index was calculated for each public chain from normalized within-repertoire ranks of inferred template counts. In a later analysis, generation probabilities were computed with a VDJ recombination model fitted to out-of-frame rearrangements, and the resulting probabilities were checked against IGoR. A later analysis scored TCR-TCR, TCR-HLA and TCR-CMV co-occurrence with hypergeometric tests, applying a repertoire-size bias correction to TCR pairs. False discovery rates were estimated in a later analysis by permuting HLA or CMV assignments 20 times. In a later analysis, co-occurring TCRs were grouped using DBSCAN, and TCRdist sequence similarity was added for clustering within HLA-allele-positive subsets. For co-occurrence clustering, repertoires with fewer than 30,000 or more than 120,000 public chains were excluded, along with roughly 5 repertoires with anomalous nucleotide sharing. TCRdb carries this immuneACCESS record with in-frame sequences only. Its versions omit some clonotypes, under half of them owing to an unresolved V gene in the studies checked, with the rest unexplained. V, J and clone size are taken as reported in that table, and D and trimming were inferred from the DNA itself. The table for this sample lists some 110,000 clones; 73% of them were counted only once. The top ten constitute around 0.9% of the sample.

What the study reported, not specific to this receptor: Correlated functional status among segregating V segments might be attributable to linkage disequilibrium, but an unknown experimental factor could not be ruled out. The study gave a list of about 170 TCR beta chains associated with cytomegalovirus. A later analysis found that TCR association rates varied across HLA loci, with DRB1 alleles showing the most associated TCRs and HLA-C alleles the fewest. A later genetic analysis reported fewer N-insertions in productive TCRs among donors in an Asian-associated ancestry cluster than the roughly 700-donor mean. The earlier analysis of around 600 of the donors excluded 15 to 20 rarely observed V segments, including chromosome 9 orphons, because counts were too low. The classifier was reported to diagnose cytomegalovirus status with high specificity and sensitivity in both the original cohort and the validation cohort. Several of the top co-occurrence clusters appeared to be linked to parvovirus B19, influenza, CMV and Epstein-Barr virus, according to a later analysis. In vitro tests confirmed that a few of the cytomegalovirus-associated TCR beta chains recognize cytomegalovirus antigens. Sequencing depth was assumed to be roughly uniform across donors in the presence/absence analyses, though that assumption may not hold. While some public TCRs were present in many individuals, most TCR sequences turned up only very rarely across donors. Most CMV-associated TCR beta chains appeared to be HLA-restricted in a later analysis, and the HLA associations seemed to be driven largely by CMV exposure. When HLA alleles, especially DR and DQ, strongly co-occurred, TCR associations were difficult to assign to individual alleles. Compared with equally common non-associated chains, HLA-associated TCR beta chains in a later analysis were more clonally expanded and had lower generation probabilities. A later analysis associated 15,000 to 20,000 TCR beta sequences with specific HLA alleles at a false discovery rate of 0.05. An earlier analysis of roughly 570 of the donors showed that most TCR beta V segments appeared in productive rearrangements either about 90% or about 30% of the time, which broadly matched IMGT annotations. For the cohort, immune exposure information was limited to CMV serostatus. The 87-base-pair reads could not distinguish some IMGT-functional V segments, including TRBV6-2 and TRBV6-3, so those segments were excluded. The authors suggested that the approach could potentially be extended to other disease states and immunological phenotypes. Because HLA typing was missing for some donors at each locus, association tests included only the typed subset. A further reported finding was that TCR beta sequences accurately predicted the HLA-A and HLA-B alleles for most subjects in the first cohort. V-gene and J-gene trimming of TCR beta chains was associated with a missense DCLRE1C variant in a later genetic analysis, and the association was replicated in an independent cohort. A group of highly shared sequence variants was considered likely to be a technical artifact of the sequencing pipeline. The cohort was sequenced for TCR beta chains only, and without alpha or paired-chain data the features that could be detected were limited.

The cohort comprised approximately 700 healthy bone marrow donors. Cohort members were all nominally healthy when sampled, although unrecorded immune exposures were likely present. The donor tested CMV seronegative and was one of the 352 seronegative cohort members. Each donor provided a peripheral blood sample, and peripheral blood mononuclear cells were used for TCR beta sequencing. The Qiagen DNeasy Blood Extraction Kit was used to extract genomic DNA from the blood cell samples. V and J are truncated by 0 bases and 7 bases respectively, leaving an intervening sequence of 13 bases. The CDR3 runs 15 residues from the cysteine to the phenylalanine. Only CDR3 DNA remains: 45 bases, in frame from the first base. As encoded in the germline V gene, CDR1 is SGHRS while CDR2 is YFSETQ.

This TCR was recovered from a woman in her 30s in good health and CMV-seronegative. This chain joins TRBV5-1 to TRBJ1-4, and perhaps TRBD1 as D gene, on 5 matching bases. Sequencing input: PBMCs. The DNA is TGCGCCAGCAGCTTGGGCGACAGAGCAGTTGAAAAACTGTTTTTT. It encodes CASSLGDRAVEKLFF.